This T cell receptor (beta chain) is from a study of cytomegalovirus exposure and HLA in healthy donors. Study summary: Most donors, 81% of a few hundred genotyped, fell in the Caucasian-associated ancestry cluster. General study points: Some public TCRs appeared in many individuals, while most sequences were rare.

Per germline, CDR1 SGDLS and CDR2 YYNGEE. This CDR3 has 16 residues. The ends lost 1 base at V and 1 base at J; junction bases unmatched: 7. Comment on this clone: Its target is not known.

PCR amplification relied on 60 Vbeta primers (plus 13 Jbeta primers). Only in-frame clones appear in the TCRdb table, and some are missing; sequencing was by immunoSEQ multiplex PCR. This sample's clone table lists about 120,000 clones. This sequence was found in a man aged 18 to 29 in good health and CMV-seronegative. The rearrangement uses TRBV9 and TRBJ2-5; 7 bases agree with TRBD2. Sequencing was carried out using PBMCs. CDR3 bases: TGTGCCAGCAGCGTACGGGGAGCGGGAACCCAAGAGACCCAGTACTTC. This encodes CASSVRGAGTQETQYF.